This entry features one TCR beta chain sequence. The study assigned cohorts using participant-reported clinical history. Germline V gene data show CDR1 as MNHEY and CDR2 as SVGAGI. The V and J ends lost 0 bases and 5 bases, in that order; junction bases with no gene match: 2. The CDR3 length is 14 residues. The data originate from a study of blood T cell repertoires in COVID-19. Sequenced by immunoSEQ multiplex PCR; TCRdb stores in-frame clones only, minus some. The table lists 200,000 to 300,000 clones, roughly 86% of them singletons. The clonotype originates from a woman aged 35 to 49 with acute COVID-19. The chain recombines TRBV6-5 with TRBJ1-2, with 8 bases that match TRBD1. Sequencing was carried out using PBMCs or T cells enriched from blood (not recorded which). This CDR3 reads CASSYSGQDYGYTF. The CDR3 DNA sequence: TGTGCCAGCAGTTACTCGGGACAGGATTATGGCTACACCTTC.